The 6 T cell receptor beta chains listed next were all sequenced from one sample in a study of T cell responses to AZD1222 COVID-19 vaccine. Using immunoSEQ multiplex PCR, the repertoire was profiled, and TCRdb retains in-frame clones only, with some absent. Altogether around 160,000 clones are present, 80% to 95% being singletons, with the ten largest covering around 2.8%. Material: peripheral blood, obtained on day 0 of MenACWY control vaccination. These receptors came from an adult in good health.

This chain uses TRBV19 with TRBJ1-3; D not certain. CDR3 size: 17 residues. Trimming stripped 0 bases from V and 0 bases from J, with 12 bases between. The germline CDR1 and CDR2 sequences are LNHDA and SQIVND (reference sequence). The CDR3 protein is CASSIDHPRDSGNTIYF. For the CDR3, the DNA is TGTGCCAGTAGTATAGATCACCCTAGGGACTCTGGAAACACCATATATTTT.

This clone came up a few times. This chain joins TRBV11-2 and TRBJ2-2; 8 bases agree with TRBD1. The junction had 6 bases not matched to a gene; V was cut back by 4 bases and J by 5 bases. The CDR3 spans 15 residues. From germline, CDR1 is SGHAT and CDR2 FQNNGV. CDR3 loop: CASSSRTGRTGELFF. The DNA for the CDR3 is TGTGCCAGCAGCTCCCGGACAGGGAGGACCGGGGAGCTGTTTTTT.

The J gene is TRBJ2-7, the V gene TRBV27, with 7 nucleotides matching TRBD2. The germline CDR1 and CDR2 sequences are MNHEY and SMNVEV (reference sequence). The CDR3 runs to 15 residues. V lost 3 bases to trimming and J lost 6 bases; unmatched junction nucleotides: 11. The CDR3 DNA reads as TGTGCCAGCAGTTTGGACCCCGCGGGAGACGGCGAGCAGTACTTC. It codes for CASSLDPAGDGEQYF.

The chain carries TRBV30 and TRBJ1-3, with D unresolved. This CDR3 has 14 amino acids. Per germline, CDR1 GTSNPN and CDR2 SVGIG (reference sequence). The V gene lost 3 bases and the J gene lost 2 bases, with 11 bases spanning the gap. CDR3: CAWRRGMPGNTIYF. In DNA form, the CDR3 reads TGTGCCTGGAGGAGAGGGATGCCTGGAAACACCATATATTTT.

The CDR3 sequence: CASSESGRGRNQPQHF. DNA of the CDR3: TGTGCCAGCAGTGAATCCGGCAGGGGGAGAAATCAGCCCCAGCATTTT. The V and J genes are TRBV6-1 and TRBJ1-5; 7 bases are a match to TRBD1. V was pared by 2 bases and J by 4 bases, with 8 bases of the junction left unmatched. This CDR3 spans 16 amino acids. Germline CDR1 reads MNHNS; CDR2 reads SASEGT.

The genes are TRBV30 and TRBJ2-7; no reliable D call. This CDR3 is built from 12 residues. Deletions cut 2 bases from V and 11 bases from J, with 16 bases between. The germline V gene encodes CDR1 GTSNPN and CDR2 SVGIG (reference sequence). CDR3 region: CAWSHRPARKYF. The CDR3 DNA follows: TGTGCCTGGAGTCACCGACCAGCGAGGAAGTACTTC.